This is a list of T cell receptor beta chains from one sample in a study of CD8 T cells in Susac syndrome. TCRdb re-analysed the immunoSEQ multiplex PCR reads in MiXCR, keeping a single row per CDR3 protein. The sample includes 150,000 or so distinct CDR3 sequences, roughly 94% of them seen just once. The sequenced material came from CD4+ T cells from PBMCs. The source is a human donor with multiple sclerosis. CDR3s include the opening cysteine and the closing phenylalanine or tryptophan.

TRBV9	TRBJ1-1	CASSVARDSVGAFF
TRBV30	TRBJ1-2	CAWRSKAGDGYTF
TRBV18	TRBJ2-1	CASSPDRVSYNEQFF
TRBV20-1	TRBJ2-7	CSAPHVYEQYF
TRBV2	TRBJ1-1	CASSENRGGTEAFF
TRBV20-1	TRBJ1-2	CSATGTYGYTF
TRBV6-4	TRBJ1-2	CASSAFGTGGYGYTF
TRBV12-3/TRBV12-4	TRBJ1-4	CATSLRSSNEKLFF
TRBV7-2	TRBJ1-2	CATGTVLHSNYGYTF
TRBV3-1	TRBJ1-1	CASSQDVTLNTEAFF
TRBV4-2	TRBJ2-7	CASSQDRDYYEQYF
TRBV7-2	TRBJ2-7	CASSSGPSGEQYF
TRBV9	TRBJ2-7	CASSVGTSGMEVYYEQYF
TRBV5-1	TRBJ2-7	CASSLAEVGDYEQYF
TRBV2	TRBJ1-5	CASSELTNNQPQHF
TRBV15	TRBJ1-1	CATSRDRRNTEAFF
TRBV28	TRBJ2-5	CASSRLQGAQETQYF
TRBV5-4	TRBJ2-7	CASSINRGYEQYF
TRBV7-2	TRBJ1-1	CASSSQGVTEAFF
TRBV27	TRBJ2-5	CASSGGVAGVETQYF
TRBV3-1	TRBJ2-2	CAHSKWTNTGELFF
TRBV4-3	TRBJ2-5	CASSLQGQGQETQYF
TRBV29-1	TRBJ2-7	CSVQGGGYEQYF
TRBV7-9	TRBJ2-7	CASSSGLVDEQYF
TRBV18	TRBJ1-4	CASSPLTQNEKLFF
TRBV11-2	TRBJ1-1	CASSLEGSEAFF
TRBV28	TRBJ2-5	CASSSAGTSEKTQYF
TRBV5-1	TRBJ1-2	CASSAWDSPDGYTF
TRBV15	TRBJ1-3	CATSREWATSGNTIYF
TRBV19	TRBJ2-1	CASSIEPGGSEQFF
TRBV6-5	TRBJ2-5	CASTTLAGGPGTQYF
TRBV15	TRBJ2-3	CATSRDKPDSTDTQYF
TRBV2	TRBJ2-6	CASSDIEGGANVLTF
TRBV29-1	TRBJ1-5	CSVESGEGQPQHF
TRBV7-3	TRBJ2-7	CASSQGGNYEQYF
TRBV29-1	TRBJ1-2	CSGGGYEGYTF
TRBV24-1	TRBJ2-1	CATSDLTSGKFF
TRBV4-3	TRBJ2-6	CASSQVVASGSSSGANVLTF
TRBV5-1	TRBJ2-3	CASSLTGFADTQYF
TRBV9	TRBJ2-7	CASSVDGRSYEQYF
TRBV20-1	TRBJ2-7	CSATSGRFYEQYF
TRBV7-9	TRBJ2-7	CASSLSFDRDQQYF
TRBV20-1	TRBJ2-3	CSATAGGYTQYF
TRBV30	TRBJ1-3	CAWRPGGLRNTIYF
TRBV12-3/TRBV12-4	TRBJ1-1	CASSPRKGAGAFF
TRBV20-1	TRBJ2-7	CSAPGTGAYEQYF
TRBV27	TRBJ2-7	CASSLYWGSSHEQYF
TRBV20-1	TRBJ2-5	CSAGDLGTQYF
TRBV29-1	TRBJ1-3	CSVSGPSSGNTIYF
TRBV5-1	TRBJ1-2	CASSLGFGYTF
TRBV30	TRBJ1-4	CAWDQGDEKLFF
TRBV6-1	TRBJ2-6	CASSGGLKAGRNSGANVLTF
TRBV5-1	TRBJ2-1	CASSLAPGIRGEQFF
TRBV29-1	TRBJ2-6	CSTRGSGANVLTF
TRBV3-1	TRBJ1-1	CASSSRDFRTEAFF
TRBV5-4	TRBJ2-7	CASSLAGVSSYEQYF
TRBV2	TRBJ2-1	CASSFLAGGVDEQFF
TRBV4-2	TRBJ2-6	CASNQGGISGANVLTF